Sequencing of this T cell receptor beta chain was carried out in a study of a mutant IDH1 vaccine in newly diagnosed glioma. Turning to the study itself: Treated patients had a mean age of about 37 years and a sex split that was roughly 60% male and about 40% female. Before enrollment, the patients had been treated with radiotherapy alone, temozolomide alone, or both together. Most of them had received both.

As to time point: baseline, week 1 (first vaccination visit). The treatment here: pre-vaccination baseline after standard-of-care therapy. New WHO grade 3 or 4 IDH1-mutant, ATRX-lost astrocytomas were present in all donors. Broader study findings: Patients showed vaccine-induced immune responses at a rate of around 93%.

A note on this clone: Its antigen is not known.

Between the trimmed V and J ends, which lost 1 base and 2 bases, there was a span of 12 bases. This CDR3 is 15 amino acids long. Germline V gene lookup returns CDR1 SGHAT and CDR2 FQDESV (reference sequence). The protocol was immunoSEQ multiplex PCR, while the TCRdb copy is restricted to in-frame clones and leaves out a portion. The sample lists tens of thousands of clones, 82% occurring once. The rearrangement uses TRBV11-1 and TRBJ2-7, with D possibly being TRBD2 (5 bases). This receptor was identified in a man aged 40-49 years with glioma. Some clones in this sample may be carry-over from other donors' samples. This material consisted of PBMCs, taken from a glioma patient treated with radiotherapy, temozolomide or both. In DNA, the CDR3 is TGTGCCAGCAGCTTAGGGCGAGGAGGACCCTACGAGCAGTACTTC. Protein sequence: CASSLGRGGPYEQYF. Full variable domain (outside the CDR3, taken from reference TRBV11-1 and TRBJ2-7): EAEVAQSPRYKITEKSQAVAFWCDPISGHATLYWYRQILGQGPELLVQFQDESVVDDSQLPKDRFSAERLKGVDSTLKIQPAELGDSAMYLCASSLGRGGPYEQYFGPGTRLTVT.